This T cell receptor (beta chain) was recovered during a study of CD8+ T cells in alopecia areata. V gave up 6 bases and J gave up 8 bases, with 8 bases separating them. Germline-derived CDR1 and CDR2 are MGHRA and YSYEKL. The CDR3 is 11 residues long. Indicated treatment: oral pan-JAK inhibitor, 5-10 mg twice daily. Sequencing used cDNA as its template, made by extracting RNA and reverse transcribing it. Assay: immunoSEQ multiplex PCR; the TCRdb copy retains only in-frame clones and omits some. The table records some 190,000 clones, roughly half of them present only once. The sequence came from a human donor with alopecia areata. This rearrangement joins TRBV4-1 to TRBJ2-1; D ambiguous. The source was CD8+ T cells sorted from blood, collected at approximately week 51, from a patient treated with tofacitinib. DNA of the CDR3: TGCGCCAGCAGTCACGAGTATGAGCAGTTCTTC. This encodes CASSHEYEQFF.